The 21 T cell receptor beta chains below come from one sample, sequenced in a study of cytomegalovirus exposure and HLA in healthy donors. PCR amplification relied on 60 Vbeta primers (plus 13 Jbeta primers). Measured with immunoSEQ multiplex PCR; TCRdb has only the in-frame clones, and not every one. This table has about 140,000 clones, approximately 79% appearing once. The specimen sequenced was PBMCs. The receptors shown here come from a man aged 18-30 years in good health and CMV-seronegative.

The rearrangement joins TRBV11-2 to TRBJ2-7, with TRBD2 as a possible D gene (5 bases). The V end was cut by 0 bases, the J end by 0 bases, with 9 bases between. The CDR3 runs 15 residues. Germline V CDR1 and CDR2: SGHAT, FQNNGV. The DNA of the CDR3 is TGTGCCAGCAGCTTAGATAGCGCCAACTCCTACGAGCAGTACTTC. It is translated as CASSLDSANSYEQYF.

The chain recombines TRBV12-5 with TRBJ2-3, with a possible D match to TRBD2 (6 bases). V was cut by 2 bases and J by 0 bases, with 12 bases left in between. CDR1 is LGHNT and CDR2 is FRNRAP in the germline V gene. The CDR3 is made up of 16 amino acids. CDR3 protein: CASGLPRSGSTDTQYF. DNA of the CDR3: TGTGCTAGTGGTTTGCCCCGTAGCGGTAGCACAGATACGCAGTATTTT.

This clone was seen once. V and J are TRBV23-1 and TRBJ2-1, with no clear D. TRBV23-1 is an open reading frame whose function is uncertain. This CDR3 has 18 residues. V was trimmed by 0 bases and J by 0 bases, leaving 15 bases between them. The CDR3 DNA is TGCGCCAGCAGTCAATCGGTGGCAGACTCGAGCTCCTACAATGAGCAGTTCTTC. This gives the protein CASSQSVADSSSYNEQFF.

The rearrangement uses TRBV14 and TRBJ1-3; D ambiguous. V shed 8 bases and J shed 0 bases, with 14 bases lying between them. Germline values: CDR1 SGHDN, CDR2 FVKESK. The length of the CDR3 is 15 residues. The CDR3 DNA reads as TGTGCCAGCGGAAACAGAAGTTTCTCTGGAAACACCATATATTTT. Translated, it gives CASGNRSFSGNTIYF. Variable domain in full (rest from reference TRBV14 and TRBJ1-3): EAGVTQFPSHSVIEKGQTVTLRCDPISGHDNLYWYRRVMGKEIKFLLHFVKESKQDESGMPNNRFLAERTGGTYSTLKVQPAELEDSGVYFCASGNRSFSGNTIYFGEGSWLTVV.

The chain combines TRBV6-5 with TRBJ1-6, with D unclear. Trimming shortened V by 1 base and J by 14 bases, and 15 bases separated the two germline ends. The CDR3 length is 14 residues. Germline V lookup: CDR1 MNHEY, CDR2 SVGAGI. The CDR3 bases are TGTGCCAGCAGTTACTTCCAGGCTCCCTCGTCCCTCCACTTT. It encodes CASSYFQAPSSLHF.

V and J are TRBV27 and TRBJ1-1; 8 bases are a match to TRBD1. Germline CDR1 MNHEY, CDR2 SMNVEV (reference sequence). The CDR3 is 15 residues long. After removal of 0 bases from V and 6 bases from J, the junction contained 6 bases not matched to a gene. The CDR3 sequence: CASSLSHQGASEAFF. The CDR3, as DNA: TGTGCCAGCAGTTTATCCCACCAGGGGGCCTCTGAAGCTTTCTTT.

The chain has TRBV29-1 and TRBJ1-2; 7 bases fit TRBD1. CDR1 is SQVTM and CDR2 is ANQGSEA in the germline V gene. The ends lost 6 bases at V and 5 bases at J; junction bases unmatched: 9. This CDR3 comprises 13 residues. The CDR3, as DNA: TGCAGCGTAGAGGACAGGTCCCTTTATGGCTACACCTTC. Protein product: CSVEDRSLYGYTF.

The genes are TRBV5-1 and TRBJ1-3; D is unclear. CDR1 is SGHRS, CDR2 YFSETQ, per germline. The CDR3 consists of 14 residues. V lost 0 bases and J lost 4, with 8 bases in between. The CDR3 spells CASSLDLAGNTIYF. CDR3 in DNA: TGCGCCAGCAGCTTGGACCTAGCGGGAAACACCATATATTTT. Together with reference TRBV5-1 and TRBJ1-3, the CDR3 gives the full variable domain: KAGVTQTPRYLIKTRGQQVTLSCSPISGHRSVSWYQQTPGQGLQFLFEYFSETQRNKGNFPGRFSGRQFSNSRSEMNVSTLELGDSALYLCASSLDLAGNTIYFGEGSWLTVV.

The gene calls are TRBV28 and TRBJ2-7; 11 nucleotides line up with TRBD1. This CDR3 contains 14 residues. Germline CDR1 is MDHEN and CDR2 is SYDVKM. The chain's CDR3 is CYISAGTGGYEQYF. In DNA form, the CDR3 reads TGTTATATATCAGCCGGGACAGGGGGCTACGAGCAGTACTTC.

This chain joins TRBV7-6 and TRBJ2-7; D possibly corresponds to TRBD2 (5 bases). Germline CDR1 and CDR2: SGHVS and FNYEAQ. The V gene lost 4 bases and the J gene lost 2 bases, with 15 bases spanning the gap. The CDR3 is 15 amino acids. CDR3 loop: CASSSTLVGAYEQYF. CDR3 coding DNA: TGTGCCAGCAGCTCTACCTTGGTCGGGGCCTACGAGCAGTACTTC.

The chain recombines TRBV10-3 with TRBJ1-2; TRBD1 agrees at 8 bases. The germline gives CDR1 ENHRY, CDR2 SYGVKD. This CDR3 spans 17 amino acids. J gave up 2 bases and V 0 bases, and 8 bases lay outside the gene matches. The CDR3 coding sequence is TGTGCCATCAGTGAGTCTCCAGGGGGCTCTTCCAACTATGGCTACACCTTC. Translation: CAISESPGGSSNYGYTF.

The chain is built from TRBV6-6 and TRBJ2-6; TRBD2 might be the D (6 bases). Looked up from germline, CDR1 is MNHNY and CDR2 is SVGAGI (reference sequence). V was clipped by 6 bases and J by 1 base, with 7 bases between them. The CDR3 totals 14 residues. Written as DNA, the CDR3 is TGTGCCAGCAGGGGGGGTTCTGGGGCCAACGTCCTGACTTTC. Encoded protein: CASRGGSGANVLTF.

The chain joins TRBV5-6 to TRBJ1-1; D gene ambiguous. V was trimmed by 2 bases and J by 5 bases, leaving 10 bases between them. CDR3 size: 13 residues. Germline assignment: CDR1 SGHDT and CDR2 YYEEEE. The DNA of the CDR3 is TGTGCCAGCAGCTTTTCGGGTGGAACTGAAGCTTTCTTT. It yields the protein CASSFSGGTEAFF.

The chain carries TRBV7-9 and TRBJ1-2; 10 bases align to TRBD1. Losses at the gene ends were 10 bases for V and 8 bases for J; bases not matched to a gene: 13. The CDR3 extends over 14 amino acids. The germline gives CDR1 SEHNR, CDR2 FQNEAQ (reference sequence). CDR3 residues: CATYQDRGFGGYTF. The CDR3 DNA is TGTGCCACCTATCAGGACAGGGGGTTCGGGGGCTACACCTTC.

The chain recombines TRBV5-6 with TRBJ2-2; D not certain. This CDR3 has 13 amino acids. Trimming stripped 4 bases from V and 4 bases from J, with 8 bases between. In germline, CDR1 is SGHDT, CDR2 YYEEEE. CDR3 amino acids: CASSLSPTGELFF. CDR3 DNA sequence: TGTGCCAGCAGCCTAAGCCCCACCGGGGAGCTGTTTTTT.

The CDR3 sequence: CSVPFGGGNTGELFF. The CDR3 nucleotides are TGCAGCGTTCCTTTTGGGGGGGGGAACACCGGGGAGCTGTTTTTT. This chain links TRBV29-1 with TRBJ2-2, with 7 positions matching TRBD2. V trimming: 5 bases; J trimming: 1 base; junction bases outside the gene matches: 7. The germline gives CDR1 SQVTM, CDR2 ANQGSEA. The CDR3 contains 15 residues.

V and J are TRBV6-5 and TRBJ2-3; a weak D match, TRBD2 (6 bases). Trimming removed 4 bases at V and 4 bases at J, with 9 bases between. The CDR3 contains 13 residues. Germline values: CDR1 MNHEY, CDR2 SVGAGI. CDR3 sequence: CASSSRLADTQYF. The CDR3 DNA follows: TGTGCCAGCAGTTCCCGACTAGCAGATACGCAGTATTTT.

This chain links TRBV6-5 with TRBJ2-7; TRBD1 might be the D (5 bases). CDR1 and CDR2 (germline): MNHEY, SVGAGI. Deletions cut 0 bases from V and 6 bases from J, with 12 bases between. The CDR3 contains 14 residues. CDR3 amino acids: CASSYSDSLGEQYF. The CDR3 nucleotides read TGTGCCAGCAGTTACTCCGACAGTTTGGGCGAGCAGTACTTC.

This chain connects TRBV6-6 to TRBJ1-5; 8 bases match TRBD1. This CDR3 has 16 residues. In germline, CDR1 is MNHNY, CDR2 SVGAGI (reference sequence). With 5 bases clipped from V and 3 bases from J, the junction kept 9 bases outside the gene matches. The CDR3: CASSRGQDSLNQPQHF. Here the CDR3 DNA reads TGTGCCAGCAGTAGGGGACAGGACTCGCTCAATCAGCCCCAGCATTTT.

V gene TRBV6-1 combines with J gene TRBJ2-7, with 9 bases aligning to TRBD2. Germline V gene data show CDR1 as MNHNS and CDR2 as SASEGT. V was pared by 1 base and J by 1 base, with 8 bases of the junction left unmatched. This CDR3 has 17 amino acids. CDR3 in amino acids: CASSEGVSGGPSYEQYF. The CDR3 DNA is TGTGCCAGCAGTGAAGGAGTGAGCGGGGGGCCTTCCTACGAGCAGTACTTC.

The chain combines TRBV7-9 with TRBJ1-2; 7 bases line up with TRBD1. The germline gives CDR1 SEHNR, CDR2 FQNEAQ (reference sequence). V lost 5 bases and J lost 4; bases outside the gene matches: 10. The CDR3 consists of 15 residues. CDR3 in amino acids: CASSPRARGSYGYTF. The CDR3 nucleotides read TGTGCCAGCAGCCCACGGGCCAGGGGGTCCTATGGCTACACCTTC.